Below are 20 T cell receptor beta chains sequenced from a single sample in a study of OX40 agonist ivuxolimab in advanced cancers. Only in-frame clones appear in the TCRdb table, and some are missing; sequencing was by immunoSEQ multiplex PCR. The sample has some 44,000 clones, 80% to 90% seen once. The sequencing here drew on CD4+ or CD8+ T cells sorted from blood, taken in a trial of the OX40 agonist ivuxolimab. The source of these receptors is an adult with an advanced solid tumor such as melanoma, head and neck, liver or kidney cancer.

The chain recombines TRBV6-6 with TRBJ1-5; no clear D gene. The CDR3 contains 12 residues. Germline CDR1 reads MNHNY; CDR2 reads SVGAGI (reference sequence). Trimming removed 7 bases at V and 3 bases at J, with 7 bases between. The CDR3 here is CASTFFNQPQHF. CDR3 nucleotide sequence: TGTGCCAGCACGTTTTTCAATCAGCCCCAGCATTTT.

CDR3 region: CASSSVVRTDYEQYF. For the CDR3, the DNA is TGTGCCAGCAGCTCCGTAGTGAGGACGGACTACGAGCAGTACTTC. The chain combines TRBV5-6 with TRBJ2-7; D is undetermined. Trimming pared 3 bases from V and 3 bases from J, leaving 16 bases between. The CDR3 runs 15 residues. Germline values: CDR1 SGHDT, CDR2 YYEEEE. The whole variable domain, filled in from reference TRBV5-6 and TRBJ2-7, reads DAGVTQSPTHLIKTRGQQVTLRCSPKSGHDTVSWYQQALGQGPQFIFQYYEEEERQRGNFPDRFSGHQFPNYSSELNVNALLLGDSALYLCASSSVVRTDYEQYFGPGTRLTVT.

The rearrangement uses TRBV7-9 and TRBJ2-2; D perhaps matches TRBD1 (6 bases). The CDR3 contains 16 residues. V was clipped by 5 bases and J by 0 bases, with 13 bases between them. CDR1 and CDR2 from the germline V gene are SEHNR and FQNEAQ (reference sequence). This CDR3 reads CASSETGIANTGELFF. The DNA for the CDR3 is TGTGCCAGCAGCGAAACAGGGATAGCGAACACCGGGGAGCTGTTTTTT. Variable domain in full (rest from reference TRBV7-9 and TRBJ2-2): DTGVSQNPRHKITKRGQNVTFRCDPISEHNRLYWYRQTLGQGPEFLTYFQNEAQLEKSRLLSDRFSAERPKGSFSTLEIQRTEQGDSAMYLCASSETGIANTGELFFGEGSRLTVL.

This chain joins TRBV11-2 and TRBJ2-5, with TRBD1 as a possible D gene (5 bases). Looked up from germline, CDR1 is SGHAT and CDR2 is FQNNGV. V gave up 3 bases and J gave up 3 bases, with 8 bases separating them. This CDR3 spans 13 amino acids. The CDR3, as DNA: TGTGCCAGCAGCTTTGCCAGGGAAGAGACCCAGTACTTC. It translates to CASSFAREETQYF.

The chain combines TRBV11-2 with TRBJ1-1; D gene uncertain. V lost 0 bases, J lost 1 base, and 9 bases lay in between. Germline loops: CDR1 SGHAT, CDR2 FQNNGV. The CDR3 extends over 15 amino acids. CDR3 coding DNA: TGTGCCAGCAGCTTAGAGGAGGGCTCGAACACTGAAGCTTTCTTT. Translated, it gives CASSLEEGSNTEAFF.

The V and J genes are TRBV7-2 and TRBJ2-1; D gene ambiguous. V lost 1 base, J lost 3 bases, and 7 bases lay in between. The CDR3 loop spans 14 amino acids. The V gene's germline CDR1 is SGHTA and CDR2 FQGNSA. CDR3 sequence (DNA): TGTGCCAGCAGCTTAGGGGTTGTCTACAATGAGCAGTTCTTC. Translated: CASSLGVVYNEQFF. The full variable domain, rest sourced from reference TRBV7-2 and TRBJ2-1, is GAGVSQSPSNKVTEKGKDVELRCDPISGHTALYWYRQSLGQGLEFLIYFQGNSAPDKSGLPSDRFSAERTGGSVSTLTIQRTQQEDSAVYLCASSLGVVYNEQFFGPGTRLTVL.

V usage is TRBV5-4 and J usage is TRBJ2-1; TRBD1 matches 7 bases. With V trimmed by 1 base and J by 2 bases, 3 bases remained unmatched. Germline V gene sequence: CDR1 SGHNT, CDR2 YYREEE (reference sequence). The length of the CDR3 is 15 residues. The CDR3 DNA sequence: TGTGCCAGCAGCTTGATAGGGGGCACCTACAATGAGCAGTTCTTC. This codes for CASSLIGGTYNEQFF.

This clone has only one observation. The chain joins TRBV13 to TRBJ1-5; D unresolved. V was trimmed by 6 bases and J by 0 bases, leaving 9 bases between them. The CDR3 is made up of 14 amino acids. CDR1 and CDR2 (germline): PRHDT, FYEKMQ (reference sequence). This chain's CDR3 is CASRSANSNQPQHF. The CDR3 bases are TGTGCCAGCAGGTCGGCGAATAGCAATCAGCCCCAGCATTTT.

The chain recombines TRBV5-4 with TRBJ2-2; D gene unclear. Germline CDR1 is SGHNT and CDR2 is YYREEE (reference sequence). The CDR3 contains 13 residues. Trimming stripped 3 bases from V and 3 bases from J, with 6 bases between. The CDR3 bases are TGTGCCAGCAGCTCTCAAGACACCGGGGAGCTGTTTTTT. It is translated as CASSSQDTGELFF.

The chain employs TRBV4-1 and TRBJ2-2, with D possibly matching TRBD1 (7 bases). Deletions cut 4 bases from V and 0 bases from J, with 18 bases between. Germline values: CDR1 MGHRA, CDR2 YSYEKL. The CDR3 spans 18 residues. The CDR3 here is CASSPRGLAFANTGELFF. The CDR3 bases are TGCGCCAGCAGCCCAAGGGGGCTAGCGTTCGCGAACACCGGGGAGCTGTTTTTT.

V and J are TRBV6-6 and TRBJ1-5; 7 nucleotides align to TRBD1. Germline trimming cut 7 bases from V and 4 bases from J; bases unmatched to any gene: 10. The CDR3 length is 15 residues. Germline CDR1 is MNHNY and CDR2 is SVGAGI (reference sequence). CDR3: CASTLDRDPNQPQHF. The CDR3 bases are TGTGCCAGCACCCTTGACAGGGATCCAAATCAGCCCCAGCATTTT.

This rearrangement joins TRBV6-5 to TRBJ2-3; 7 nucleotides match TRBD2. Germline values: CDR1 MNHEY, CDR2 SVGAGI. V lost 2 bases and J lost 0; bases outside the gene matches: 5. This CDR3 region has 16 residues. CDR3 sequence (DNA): TGTGCCAGCAGTTACGGGCTAGCGGTGAGCACAGATACGCAGTATTTT. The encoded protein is CASSYGLAVSTDTQYF.

CDR3 sequence: CASSLEGETQYF. The CDR3 DNA sequence: TGTGCCAGCAGCTTAGAAGGGGAGACCCAGTACTTC. The rearrangement joins TRBV11-2 to TRBJ2-5, with D uncertain. The CDR3 consists of 12 residues. Germline V CDR1 and CDR2: SGHAT, FQNNGV. V was shortened by 0 bases and J by 5 bases, with 4 bases between the two germline ends. The full variable domain, in which reference TRBV11-2 and TRBJ2-5 provide the parts outside the CDR3, is EAGVAQSPRYKIIEKRQSVAFWCNPISGHATLYWYQQILGQGPKLLIQFQNNGVVDDSQLPKDRFSAERLKGVDSTLKIQPAKLEDSAVYLCASSLEGETQYFGPGTRLLVL.

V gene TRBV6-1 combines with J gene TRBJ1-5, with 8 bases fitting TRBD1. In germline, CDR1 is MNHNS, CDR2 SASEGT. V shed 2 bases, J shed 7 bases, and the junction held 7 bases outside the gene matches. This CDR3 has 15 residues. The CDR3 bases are TGTGCCAGCAGTGAATACGGGACAGGCCACCAGCCCCAGCATTTT. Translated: CASSEYGTGHQPQHF.

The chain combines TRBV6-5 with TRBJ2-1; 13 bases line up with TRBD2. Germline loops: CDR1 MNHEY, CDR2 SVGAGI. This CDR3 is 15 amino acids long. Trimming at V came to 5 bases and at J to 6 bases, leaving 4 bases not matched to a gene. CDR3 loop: CASSTSGRASNEQFF. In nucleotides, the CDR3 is TGTGCCAGCAGTACTAGCGGGAGGGCCAGCAATGAGCAGTTCTTC.

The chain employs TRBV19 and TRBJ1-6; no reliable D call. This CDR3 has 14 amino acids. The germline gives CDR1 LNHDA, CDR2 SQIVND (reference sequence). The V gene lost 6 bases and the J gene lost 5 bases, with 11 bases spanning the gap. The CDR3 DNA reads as TGTGCCAGTAGCCGGATACCGAATAATTCACCCCTCCACTTT. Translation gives CASSRIPNNSPLHF. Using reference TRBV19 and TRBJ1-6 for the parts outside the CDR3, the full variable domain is DGGITQSPKYLFRKEGQNVTLSCEQNLNHDAMYWYRQDPGQGLRLIYYSQIVNDFQKGDIAEGYSVSREKKESFPLTVTSAQKNPTAFYLCASSRIPNNSPLHFGNGTRLTVT.

The CDR3 nucleotides read TGCGCCAGCAGCCAAGTGGGGGGGGACATGGGTACGCAGTATTTT. Translating gives CASSQVGGDMGTQYF. The chain carries TRBV4-1 and TRBJ2-3; a weak D match, TRBD2 (7 bases). The ends were cut back, 1 base at V and 8 bases at J, with 16 bases in the middle. Germline-derived CDR1 and CDR2 are MGHRA and YSYEKL. This CDR3 region has 15 residues.

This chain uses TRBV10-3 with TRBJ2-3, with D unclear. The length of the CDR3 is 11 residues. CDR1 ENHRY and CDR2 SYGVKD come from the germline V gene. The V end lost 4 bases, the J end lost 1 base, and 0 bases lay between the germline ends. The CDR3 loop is CAISGTDTQYF. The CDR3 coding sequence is TGTGCCATCAGTGGCACAGATACGCAGTATTTT.

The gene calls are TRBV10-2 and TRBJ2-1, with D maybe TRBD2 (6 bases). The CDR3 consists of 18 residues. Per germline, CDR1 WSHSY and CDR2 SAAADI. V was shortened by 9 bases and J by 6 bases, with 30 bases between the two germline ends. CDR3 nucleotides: TGCGCCAGTGTTTCGTTTGGACTATTATCTCGGCCGGGCAATGAGCAGTTCTTC. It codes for CASVSFGLLSRPGNEQFF.

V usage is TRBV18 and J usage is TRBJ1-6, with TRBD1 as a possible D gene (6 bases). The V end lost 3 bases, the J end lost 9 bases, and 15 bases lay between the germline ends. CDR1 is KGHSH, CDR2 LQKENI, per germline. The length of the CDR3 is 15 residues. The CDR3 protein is CASSPRGRGSSPLHF. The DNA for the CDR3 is TGTGCCAGCTCACCGAGGGGCAGGGGAAGTTCACCCCTCCACTTT. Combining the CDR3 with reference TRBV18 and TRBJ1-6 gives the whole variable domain NAGVMQNPRHLVRRRGQEARLRCSPMKGHSHVYWYRQLPEEGLKFMVYLQKENIIDESGMPKERFSAEFPKEGPSILRIQQVVRGDSAAYFCASSPRGRGSSPLHFGNGTRLTVT.